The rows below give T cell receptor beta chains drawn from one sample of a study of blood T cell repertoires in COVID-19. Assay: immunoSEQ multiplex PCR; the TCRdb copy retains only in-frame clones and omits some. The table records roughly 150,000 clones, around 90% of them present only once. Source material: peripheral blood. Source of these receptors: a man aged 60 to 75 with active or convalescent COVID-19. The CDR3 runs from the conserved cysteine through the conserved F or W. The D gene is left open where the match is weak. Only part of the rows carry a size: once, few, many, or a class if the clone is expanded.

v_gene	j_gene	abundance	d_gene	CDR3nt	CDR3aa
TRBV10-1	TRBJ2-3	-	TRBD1	TGCGCCAGCAGTGAAAGGACAGGGAATATTGATACGCAGTATTTT	CASSERTGNIDTQYF
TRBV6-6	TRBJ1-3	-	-	TGTGCCAGCAGTCCCGAGAGACTACCTGGAAACACCATATATTTT	CASSPERLPGNTIYF
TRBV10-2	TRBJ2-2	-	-	TGCGCCAGCAGTGATAAGCAGGGGGGAGACACCGGGGAGCTGTTTTTT	CASSDKQGGDTGELFF
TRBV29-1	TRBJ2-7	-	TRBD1	TGCAGCGTGCGCGAACGGGACAGGGGGCACGAGCAGTACTTC	CSVRERDRGHEQYF
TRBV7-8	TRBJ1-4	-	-	TGTGCCAGCAGCCGTCGGGTAGACCACAATGAAAAACTGTTTTTT	CASSRRVDHNEKLFF
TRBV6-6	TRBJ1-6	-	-	TGTGCCAGCAGTTATTCAGGGTCAAGGTCACCCCTCCACTTT	CASSYSGSRSPLHF
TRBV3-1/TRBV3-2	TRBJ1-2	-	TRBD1	TGTGCCAGCAGCCACCGCAGGGGGCCTAGTGGCTACACCTTC	CASSHRRGPSGYTF
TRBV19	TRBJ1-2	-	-	TGTGCCAGTAGTACCCTTGGGAGACAGGCTAACTATGGCTACACCTTC	CASSTLGRQANYGYTF
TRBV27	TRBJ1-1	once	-	TGTGCCAGCAGGTTGGGCCCACAGGGGAACACTGAAGCTTTCTTT	CASRLGPQGNTEAFF
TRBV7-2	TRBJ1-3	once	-	TGTGCCAGCAGCTTAAGCGGGGGGGCTGGAAACACCATATATTTT	CASSLSGGAGNTIYF
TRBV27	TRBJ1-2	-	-	TGTGCCAGCACGCAATACAGTGGGCTTAACTATGGCTACACCTTC	CASTQYSGLNYGYTF
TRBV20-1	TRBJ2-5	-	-	TGCAGTGCTAGTTTCTTACCCTCAACTCGGCGGGAGACCCAGTACTTC	CSASFLPSTRRETQYF
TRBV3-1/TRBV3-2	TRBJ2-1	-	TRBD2	TGTGCCAGCAGCCGGACTAGCGGACCTTACAATGAGCAGTTCTTC	CASSRTSGPYNEQFF
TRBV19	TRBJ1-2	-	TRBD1	TGTGCCAGTAGTCCCGGGACAGGGGGTAAGGGCTACACCTTC	CASSPGTGGKGYTF
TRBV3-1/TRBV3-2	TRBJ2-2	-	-	TGTGCCAGCAGCCATATCCGCCCAGACACCGGGGAGCTGTTTTTT	CASSHIRPDTGELFF
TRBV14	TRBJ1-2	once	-	TGTGCCAGCAGTGAGAACGACTATGGCTACACCTTC	CASSENDYGYTF
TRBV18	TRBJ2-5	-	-	TGTGCCAGCTCACTAACAGCCCGAGGGCAAGAGACCCAGTACTTC	CASSLTARGQETQYF
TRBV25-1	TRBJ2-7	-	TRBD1	TGTGCCAGCAGTGAAAGGAGGACAGGAACCTACGCGCAGTACTTC	CASSERRTGTYAQYF
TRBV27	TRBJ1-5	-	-	TGTGCCAGCAGTTTATCGGGCAGGAATAGCAATCAGCCCCAGCATTTT	CASSLSGRNSNQPQHF
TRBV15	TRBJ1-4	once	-	TGTGCCACCAGCGTGACCGCGGATGAAAAACTGTTTTTT	CATSVTADEKLFF
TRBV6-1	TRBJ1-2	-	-	TGTGCCAGCAGTGAAGCTATAGAGGGAGACAACTATGGCTACACCTTC	CASSEAIEGDNYGYTF
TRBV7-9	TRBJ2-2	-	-	TGTGCCAGCAGCCCCCATGGAGGGGTCGGGGGCACCGGGGAGCTGTTTTTT	CASSPHGGVGGTGELFF
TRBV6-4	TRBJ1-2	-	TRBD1	TGTGCCAGCAGCACAAGGGGGCTCTTACCCCATGGCTACACCTTC	CASSTRGLLPHGYTF
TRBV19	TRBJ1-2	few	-	TGTGCCAGTAGTATACGGGGATTAGATGGCTACACCTTC	CASSIRGLDGYTF
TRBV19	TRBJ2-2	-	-	TGTGCCAGCCGGACAGTTAACACCGGGGAGCTGTTTTTT	CASRTVNTGELFF
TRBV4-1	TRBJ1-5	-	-	TGCGCCAGCAGCCCCAAGGAGAGGGCGGATAATCAGCCCCAGCATTTT	CASSPKERADNQPQHF